This T cell receptor (beta chain) was identified in a study of beta chain features in type 1 diabetes. Study as a whole: The patient and healthy donor groups were comparable for age, gender and cell yields.

Notes on the study in general: In all four CD4+ subsets, TCRB CDR3 length was significantly, moderately reduced in type 1 diabetes. A closer apparent resemblance between naive, central memory and Treg TCRB repertoires was seen in patients than in healthy donors. HLA influence on TCRB rearrangement stayed unresolved here.

Concerning this clone itself: The antigen is undetermined.

CD4+ naive, central memory, regulatory and stem cell-like memory cells were sorted via CD45RO/CCR7/CD25/CD127/CD95/CD27. Every isolated RNA sample was fully reverse transcribed, so sequencing captured expressed TCRB transcripts. The assay was immunoSEQ multiplex PCR, and TCRdb's table has in-frame clones only and misses some. The table lists 100,000 to 150,000 clones, 9% of them singletons. There are 15 residues in the CDR3. V was clipped by 5 bases and J by 2 bases, with 10 bases between them. Germline CDR1 ENHRY, CDR2 SYGVKD. The V call is TRBV10-3, the J call TRBJ1-6, with D possibly matching TRBD1 (5 bases). The specimen was central memory CD4+ T cells from blood. The TCR was taken from a man aged 25-40 years with type 1 diabetes. CDR3 residues: CAISKAGTYNSPLHF. The DNA for the CDR3 is TGTGCCATCAGTAAGGCAGGGACCTATAATTCACCCCTCCACTTT.